This T cell receptor (beta chain) is from a study of blood T cell repertoires in COVID-19. Study-wide background: COVID-19 samples, acute and convalescent, were from the United States, Italy and Spain. In each case, the material was cDNA or gDNA derived from T cells, B-cell-depleted T cells, or PBMCs.

V gave up 5 bases and J gave up 5 bases; unmatched junction bases: 7. The CDR3 extends over 14 amino acids. Germline CDR1 reads SGHVS; CDR2 reads FQNEAQ. Per the study methods: Scientists estimated how many nucleated cells there were by amplifying reference gene primers. Measured with immunoSEQ multiplex PCR; TCRdb has only the in-frame clones, and not every one. V, J and clone size were drawn from that table, and D and trimming were deduced from the DNA. The profile shows approximately 180,000 clones, more than 70% of them singletons. The chain joins TRBV7-8 to TRBJ2-5, with 8 bases fitting TRBD2. The clonotype originates from a man in his forties with active or convalescent COVID-19. The source material was peripheral blood. In nucleotides, the CDR3 is TGTGCCAGCAGCCATGGACTAGCAGGGGAGACCCAGTACTTC. Its translation is CASSHGLAGETQYF.